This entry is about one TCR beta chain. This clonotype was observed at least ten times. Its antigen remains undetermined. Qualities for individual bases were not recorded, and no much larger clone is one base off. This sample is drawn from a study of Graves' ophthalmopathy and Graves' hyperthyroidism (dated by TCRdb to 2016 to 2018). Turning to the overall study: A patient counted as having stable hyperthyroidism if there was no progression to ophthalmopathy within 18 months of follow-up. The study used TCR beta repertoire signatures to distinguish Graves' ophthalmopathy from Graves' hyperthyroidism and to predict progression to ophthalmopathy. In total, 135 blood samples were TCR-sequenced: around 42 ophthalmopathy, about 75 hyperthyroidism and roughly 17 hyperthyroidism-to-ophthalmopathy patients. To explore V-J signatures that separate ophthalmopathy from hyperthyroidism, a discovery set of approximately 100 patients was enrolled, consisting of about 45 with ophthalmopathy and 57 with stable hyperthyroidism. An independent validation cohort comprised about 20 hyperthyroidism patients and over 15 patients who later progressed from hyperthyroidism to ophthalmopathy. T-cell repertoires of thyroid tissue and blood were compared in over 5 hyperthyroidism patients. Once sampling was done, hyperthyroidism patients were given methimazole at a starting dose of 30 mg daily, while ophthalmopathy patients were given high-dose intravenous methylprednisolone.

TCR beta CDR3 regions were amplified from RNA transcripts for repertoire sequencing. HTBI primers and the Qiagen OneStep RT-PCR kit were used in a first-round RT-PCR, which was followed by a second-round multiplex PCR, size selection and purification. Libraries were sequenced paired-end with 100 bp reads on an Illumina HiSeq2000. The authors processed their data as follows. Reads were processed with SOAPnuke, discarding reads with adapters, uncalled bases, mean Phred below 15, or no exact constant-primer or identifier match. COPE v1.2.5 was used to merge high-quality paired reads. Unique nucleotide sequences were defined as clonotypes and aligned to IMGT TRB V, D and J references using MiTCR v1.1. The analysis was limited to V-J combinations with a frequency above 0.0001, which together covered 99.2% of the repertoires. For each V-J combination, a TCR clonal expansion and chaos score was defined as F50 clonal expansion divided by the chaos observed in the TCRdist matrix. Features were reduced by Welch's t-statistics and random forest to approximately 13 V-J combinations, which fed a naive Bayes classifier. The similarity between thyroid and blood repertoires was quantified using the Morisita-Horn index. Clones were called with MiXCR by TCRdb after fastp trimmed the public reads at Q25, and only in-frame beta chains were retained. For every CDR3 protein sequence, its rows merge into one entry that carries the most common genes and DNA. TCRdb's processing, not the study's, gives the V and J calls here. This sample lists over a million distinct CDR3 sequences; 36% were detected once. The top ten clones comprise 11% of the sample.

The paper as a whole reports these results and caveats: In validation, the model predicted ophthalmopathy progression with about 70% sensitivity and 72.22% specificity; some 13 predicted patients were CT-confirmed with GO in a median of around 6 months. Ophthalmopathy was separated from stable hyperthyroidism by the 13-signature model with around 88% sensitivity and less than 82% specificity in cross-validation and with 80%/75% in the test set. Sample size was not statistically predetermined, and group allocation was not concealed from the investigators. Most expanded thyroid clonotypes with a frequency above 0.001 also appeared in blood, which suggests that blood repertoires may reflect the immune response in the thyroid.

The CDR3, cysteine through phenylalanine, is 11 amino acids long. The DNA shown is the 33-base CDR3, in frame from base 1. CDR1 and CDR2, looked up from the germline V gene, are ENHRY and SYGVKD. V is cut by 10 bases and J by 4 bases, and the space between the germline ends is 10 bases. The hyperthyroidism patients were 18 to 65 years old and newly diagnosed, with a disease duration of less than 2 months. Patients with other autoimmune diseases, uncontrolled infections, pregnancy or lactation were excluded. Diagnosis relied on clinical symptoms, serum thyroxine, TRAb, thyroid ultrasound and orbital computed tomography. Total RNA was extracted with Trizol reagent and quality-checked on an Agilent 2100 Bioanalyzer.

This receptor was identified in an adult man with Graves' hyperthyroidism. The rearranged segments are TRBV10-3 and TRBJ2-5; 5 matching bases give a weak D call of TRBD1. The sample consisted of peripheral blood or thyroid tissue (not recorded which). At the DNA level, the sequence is TGTGCCACCGCAAGGGGAGAGACCCAGTACTTC. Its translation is CATARGETQYF.